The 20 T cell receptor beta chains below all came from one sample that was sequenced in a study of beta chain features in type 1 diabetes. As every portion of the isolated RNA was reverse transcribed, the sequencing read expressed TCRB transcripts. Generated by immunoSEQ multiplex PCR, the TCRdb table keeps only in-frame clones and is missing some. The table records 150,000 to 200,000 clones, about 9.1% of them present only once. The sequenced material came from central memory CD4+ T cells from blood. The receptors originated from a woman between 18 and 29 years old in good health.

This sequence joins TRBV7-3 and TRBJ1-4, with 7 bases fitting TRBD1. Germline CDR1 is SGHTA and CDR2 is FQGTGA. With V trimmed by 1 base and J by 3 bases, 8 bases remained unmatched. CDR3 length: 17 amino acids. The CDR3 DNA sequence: TGTGCCAGCAGCTTAATGCGGGGGGACAGTCCTAATGAAAAACTGTTTTTT. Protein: CASSLMRGDSPNEKLFF.

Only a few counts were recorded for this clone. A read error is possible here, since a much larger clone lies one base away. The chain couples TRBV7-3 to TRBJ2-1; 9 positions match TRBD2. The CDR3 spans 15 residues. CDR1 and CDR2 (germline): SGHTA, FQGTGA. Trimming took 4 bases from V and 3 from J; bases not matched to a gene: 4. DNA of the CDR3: TGTGCCAGCAGCTCGCCAGCGGGGGGCTACAATGAGCAGTTCTTC. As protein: CASSSPAGGYNEQFF.

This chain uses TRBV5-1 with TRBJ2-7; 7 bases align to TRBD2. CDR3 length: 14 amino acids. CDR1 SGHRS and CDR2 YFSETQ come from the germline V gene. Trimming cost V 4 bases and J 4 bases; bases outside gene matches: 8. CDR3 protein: CASSPGGNGYEQYF. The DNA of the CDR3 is TGCGCCAGCAGCCCGGGAGGTAATGGTTACGAGCAGTACTTC.

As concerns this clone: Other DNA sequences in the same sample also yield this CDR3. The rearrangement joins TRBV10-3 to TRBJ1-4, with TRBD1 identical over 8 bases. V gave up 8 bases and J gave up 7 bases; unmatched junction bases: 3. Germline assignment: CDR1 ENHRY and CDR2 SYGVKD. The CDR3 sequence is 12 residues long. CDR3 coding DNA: TGTGCCATCGGACAGGGCTCTGAAAAACTGTTTTTT. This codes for CAIGQGSEKLFF.

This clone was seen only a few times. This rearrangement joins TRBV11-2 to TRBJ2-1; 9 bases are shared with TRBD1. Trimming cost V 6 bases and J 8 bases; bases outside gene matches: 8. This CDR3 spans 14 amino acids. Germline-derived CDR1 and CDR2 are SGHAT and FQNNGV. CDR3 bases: TGTGCCAGCAGAACGCGGGACAGGGTCCATGAGCAGTTCTTC. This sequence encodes CASRTRDRVHEQFF.

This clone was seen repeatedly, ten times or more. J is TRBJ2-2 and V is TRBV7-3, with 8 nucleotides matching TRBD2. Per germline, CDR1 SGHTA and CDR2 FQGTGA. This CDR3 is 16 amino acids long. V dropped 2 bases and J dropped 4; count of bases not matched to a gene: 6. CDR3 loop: CASSLQAGGATGELFF. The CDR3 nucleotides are TGTGCCAGCAGCTTACAGGCGGGGGGCGCCACCGGGGAGCTGTTTTTT.

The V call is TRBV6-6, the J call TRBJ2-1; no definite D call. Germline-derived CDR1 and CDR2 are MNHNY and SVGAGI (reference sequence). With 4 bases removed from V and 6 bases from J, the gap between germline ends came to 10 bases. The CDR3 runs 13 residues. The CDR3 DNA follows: TGTGCCAGCAGTTCCTCAAGCCTCAATGAGCAGTTCTTC. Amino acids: CASSSSSLNEQFF.

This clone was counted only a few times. The CDR3, as DNA: TGTGCCACCAGCAGAGGGGCGACAGGGGGTGGCTACACCTTC. Amino acids: CATSRGATGGGYTF. V usage is TRBV15 and J usage is TRBJ1-2, with 9 bases fitting TRBD1. Germline V gene data show CDR1 as LNHNV and CDR2 as YYDKDF (reference sequence). The CDR3 has 14 residues. V lost 1 base, J lost 7 bases, and 4 bases stayed unmatched.

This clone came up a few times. For the CDR3, the DNA is TGTGCCATCAGTGAGTCGACGGGGGATACGCAGTATTTT. The encoded protein is CAISESTGDTQYF. The chain is built from TRBV10-3 and TRBJ2-3; D may be TRBD2 (5 bases). V was trimmed by 0 bases and J by 6 bases, leaving 7 bases between them. This CDR3 has 13 amino acids. Germline assignment: CDR1 ENHRY and CDR2 SYGVKD.

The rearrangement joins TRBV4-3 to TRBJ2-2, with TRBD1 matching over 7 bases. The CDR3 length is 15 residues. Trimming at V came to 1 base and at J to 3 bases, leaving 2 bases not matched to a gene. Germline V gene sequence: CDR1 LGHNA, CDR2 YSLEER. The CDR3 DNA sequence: TGCGCCAGCAGCCAAGTCAGGGGGTACACCGGGGAGCTGTTTTTT. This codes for CASSQVRGYTGELFF.

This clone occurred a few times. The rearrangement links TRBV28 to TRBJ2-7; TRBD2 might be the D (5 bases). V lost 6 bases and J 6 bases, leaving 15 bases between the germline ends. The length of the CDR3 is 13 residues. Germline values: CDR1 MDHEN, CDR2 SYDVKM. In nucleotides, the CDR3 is TGTGCCAGCAGGCTCCAACTACGGGGCGAGCAGTACTTC. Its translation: CASRLQLRGEQYF.

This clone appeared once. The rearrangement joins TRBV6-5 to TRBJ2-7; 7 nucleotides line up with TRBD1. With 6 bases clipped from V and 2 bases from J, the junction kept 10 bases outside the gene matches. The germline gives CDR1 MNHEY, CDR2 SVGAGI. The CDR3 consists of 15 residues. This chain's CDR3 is CASRGTRQGTYEQYF. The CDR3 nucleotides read TGTGCCAGCAGGGGCACCAGACAGGGAACCTACGAGCAGTACTTC.

DNA of the CDR3: TGCAGCGTTAACGGGGTAGCGGGAGCCCTGAATGAGCAGTTCTTC. This translates into CSVNGVAGALNEQFF. The chain couples TRBV29-1 to TRBJ2-1; 9 nucleotides match TRBD2. V lost 5 bases, J lost 7 bases, and 12 bases stayed unmatched. The length of the CDR3 is 15 residues. CDR1 SQVTM and CDR2 ANQGSEA come from the germline V gene.

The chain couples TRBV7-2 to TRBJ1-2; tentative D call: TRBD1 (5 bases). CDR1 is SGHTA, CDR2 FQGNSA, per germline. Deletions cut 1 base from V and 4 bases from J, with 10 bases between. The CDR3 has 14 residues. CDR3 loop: CASSLDPGVYGYTF. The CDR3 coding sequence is TGTGCCAGCAGCTTAGACCCGGGGGTCTATGGCTACACCTTC.

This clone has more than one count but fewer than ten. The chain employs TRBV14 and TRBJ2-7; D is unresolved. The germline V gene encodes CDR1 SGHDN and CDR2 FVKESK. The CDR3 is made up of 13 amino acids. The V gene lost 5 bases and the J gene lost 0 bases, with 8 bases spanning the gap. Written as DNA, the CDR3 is TGTGCCAGCAGCTCCGGGTCCTCCTACGAGCAGTACTTC. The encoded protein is CASSSGSSYEQYF.

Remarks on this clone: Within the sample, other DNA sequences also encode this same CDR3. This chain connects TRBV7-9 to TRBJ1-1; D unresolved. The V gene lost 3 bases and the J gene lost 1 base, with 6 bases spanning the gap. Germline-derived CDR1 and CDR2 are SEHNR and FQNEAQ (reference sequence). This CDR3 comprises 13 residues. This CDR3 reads CASSLEANTEAFF. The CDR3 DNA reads TGTGCCAGCAGCTTGGAGGCGAACACTGAAGCTTTCTTT. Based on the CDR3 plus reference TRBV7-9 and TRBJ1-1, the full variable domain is DTGVSQNPRHKITKRGQNVTFRCDPISEHNRLYWYRQTLGQGPEFLTYFQNEAQLEKSRLLSDRFSAERPKGSFSTLEIQRTEQGDSAMYLCASSLEANTEAFFGQGTRLTVV.

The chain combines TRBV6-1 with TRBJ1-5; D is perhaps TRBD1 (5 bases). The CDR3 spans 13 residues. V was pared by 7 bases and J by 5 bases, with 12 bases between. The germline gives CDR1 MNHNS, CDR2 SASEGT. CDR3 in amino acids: CASTSGGDQPQHF. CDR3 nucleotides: TGTGCCAGCACCTCCGGGGGGGATCAGCCCCAGCATTTT.

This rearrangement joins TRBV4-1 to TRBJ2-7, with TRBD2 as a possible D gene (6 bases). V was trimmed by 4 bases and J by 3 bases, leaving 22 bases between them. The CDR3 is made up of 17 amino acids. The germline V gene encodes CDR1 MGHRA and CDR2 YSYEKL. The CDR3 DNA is TGCGCCAGCAGCCCCCGGAGCGAAGAACTAGCCCGCTACGAGCAGTACTTC. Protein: CASSPRSEELARYEQYF.

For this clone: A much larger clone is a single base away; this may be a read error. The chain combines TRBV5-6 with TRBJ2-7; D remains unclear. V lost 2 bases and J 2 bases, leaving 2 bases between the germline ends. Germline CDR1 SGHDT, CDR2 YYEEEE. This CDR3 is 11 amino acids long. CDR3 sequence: CASSFTYEQYF. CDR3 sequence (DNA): TGTGCCAGCAGCTTTACCTACGAGCAGTACTTC.

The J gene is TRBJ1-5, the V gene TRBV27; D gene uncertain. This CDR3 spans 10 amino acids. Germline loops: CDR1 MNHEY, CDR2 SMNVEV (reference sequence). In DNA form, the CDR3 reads TGTGCGGCTGGTTATCAGCCCCAGCATTTT. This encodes CAAGYQPQHF.